This TCR beta chain was found in a study of shared clonotypes between healthy human individuals. Overall study context: The cohort had two women and a few men, ages 18 to 49.

Study-wide findings and caveats: The study sampled only blood, and tissue repertoires likely differ.

The sequencing of unsorted PBMC DNA took place on ten immunoSEQ deep assay plates. Clones were read by immunoSEQ multiplex PCR, and TCRdb kept only the in-frame ones, dropping some. The sample holds 490,000 or so clones, 60% to 85% seen once. Germline assignment: CDR1 SGHTA and CDR2 FQGNSA. V was pared by 5 bases and J by 0 bases, with 11 bases between. The CDR3 has 15 residues. This clone was observed many times. Its antigen is not identified. The sample was PBMCs. The chain joins TRBV7-2 to TRBJ2-4; possibly TRBD2 for D (6 bases). This sequence originates from a woman aged 35 to 49 in good health. Some clones in this sample may be carry-over from other donors' samples. CDR3 in amino acids: CASSDSGLAKNIQYF. The CDR3 nucleotides read TGTGCCAGCAGCGATAGCGGTTTAGCCAAAAACATTCAGTACTTC.